These 20 T cell receptor beta chains came from one sample sequenced in a study of cytomegalovirus exposure and HLA in healthy donors. TCRdb's copy holds only in-frame clones and misses some; the assay was immunoSEQ multiplex PCR. The sample includes tens of thousands of clones, around 90% of them seen just once. Material: PBMCs. These TCRs come from a man between 18 and 35 years old in good health and CMV-seronegative.

The chain joins TRBV18 to TRBJ2-1; D is perhaps TRBD2 (7 bases). Trimming removed 5 bases at V and 4 bases at J, with 12 bases between. Per the germline V gene, CDR1 is KGHSH and CDR2 is LQKENI. The CDR3 contains 14 residues. The DNA for the CDR3 is TGTGCCAGCTCAGGGGGCGGGAGATACAATGAGCAGTTCTTC. It codes for CASSGGGRYNEQFF.

The chain links TRBV28 to TRBJ2-5, with 13 bases aligning to TRBD2. Germline CDR1 and CDR2: MDHEN and SYDVKM. The CDR3 loop spans 15 amino acids. V was pared by 9 bases and J by 4 bases, with 8 bases of the junction left unmatched. The CDR3 coding sequence is TGTGCCAGTCGGACTAGCGGGAGCGATATAGAGACCCAGTACTTC. This translates into CASRTSGSDIETQYF. The full variable domain, with the rest looked up from reference TRBV28 and TRBJ2-5, is DVKVTQSSRYLVKRTGEKVFLECVQDMDHENMFWYRQDPGLGLRLIYFSYDVKMKEKGDIPEGYSVSREKKERFSLILESASTNQTSMYLCASRTSGSDIETQYFGPGTRLLVL.

This clone was recorded only once. CDR3 residues: CASSQGLAGSGTDTQYF. For the CDR3, the DNA is TGCGCCAGCAGCCAGGGACTAGCGGGGTCCGGCACAGATACGCAGTATTTT. The chain is built from TRBV4-3 and TRBJ2-3, with 13 positions matching TRBD2. With V trimmed by 3 bases and J by 1 base, 4 bases remained unmatched. Germline values: CDR1 LGHNA, CDR2 YSLEER. The CDR3 is made up of 17 amino acids.

The rearrangement links TRBV6-5 to TRBJ2-7; 7 bases fit TRBD1. Germline CDR1 reads MNHEY; CDR2 reads SVGAGI. The CDR3 contains 14 residues. V lost 2 bases and J lost 0; bases outside the gene matches: 1. The CDR3 bases are TGTGCCAGCAGTTACGGGGACAGCTCCTACGAGCAGTACTTC. It specifies CASSYGDSSYEQYF.

This clone was recorded once. V usage is TRBV6-6 and J usage is TRBJ2-3, with D perhaps matching TRBD1 (6 bases). The CDR3 contains 15 residues. Germline V lookup: CDR1 MNHNY, CDR2 SVGAGI (reference sequence). V dropped 0 bases and J dropped 5 bases, with 12 bases sitting between them. The CDR3 loop is CASSYSKGRGDTQYF. The CDR3 DNA is TGTGCCAGCAGTTACTCGAAGGGCAGGGGAGATACGCAGTATTTT.

The chain combines TRBV18 with TRBJ1-4; 7 nucleotides align to TRBD1. J was trimmed by 6 bases and V by 3 bases; bases with no gene match: 4. Per the germline V gene, CDR1 is KGHSH and CDR2 is LQKENI. The CDR3 length is 14 residues. The CDR3 DNA reads as TGTGCCAGCTCACCCGACAGGGTGGATGAAAAACTGTTTTTT. This translates into CASSPDRVDEKLFF.

The chain links TRBV5-4 to TRBJ2-5, with 10 positions matching TRBD2. V gave up 4 bases and J gave up 2 bases; unmatched junction bases: 11. Germline values: CDR1 SGHNT, CDR2 YYREEE (reference sequence). The CDR3 consists of 17 residues. The CDR3 bases are TGTGCCAGCAGCCGTAGGGCTAGCGGGAGAGAACAAGAGACCCAGTACTTC. Translating it yields CASSRRASGREQETQYF.

This chain links TRBV18 with TRBJ1-4; D is unresolved. Germline lookup yields CDR1 KGHSH and CDR2 LQKENI. The CDR3 loop spans 15 amino acids. V lost 4 bases to trimming and J lost 5 bases, with 14 bases between them. The CDR3 loop is CASSRRSARNEKLFF. The CDR3 DNA sequence: TGTGCCAGCTCACGAAGGTCTGCGAGGAATGAAAAACTGTTTTTT.

The sample holds a few counts of this clone. This chain uses TRBV25-1 with TRBJ2-7; 8 bases align to TRBD1. The V gene's germline CDR1 is MGHDK and CDR2 SYGVNS. This CDR3 has 13 amino acids. J lost 0 bases, V lost 9 bases, and 4 bases had no gene match. CDR3 sequence: CARDRVSSYEQYF. DNA of the CDR3: TGTGCCAGGGACAGGGTAAGCTCCTACGAGCAGTACTTC.

The V and J genes are TRBV5-1 and TRBJ2-7, with TRBD1 matching 8 bases. This CDR3 has 15 amino acids. J was trimmed by 0 bases and V by 2 bases; bases with no gene match: 4. Germline V gene data show CDR1 as SGHRS and CDR2 as YFSETQ. CDR3 residues: CASSFGTGNSYEQYF. CDR3 DNA: TGCGCCAGCAGCTTCGGGACAGGCAACTCCTACGAGCAGTACTTC.

The chain combines TRBV28 with TRBJ2-7, with 7 bases lining up with TRBD2. Germline CDR1 is MDHEN and CDR2 is SYDVKM. This CDR3 contains 16 residues. Trimming cost V 3 bases and J 5 bases; bases outside gene matches: 13. The DNA of the CDR3 is TGTGCCAGCAGTTTGGCCTTCGGCGGGAGTAGCCACGAGCAGTACTTC. As protein: CASSLAFGGSSHEQYF. Full variable domain (missing parts from reference TRBV28 and TRBJ2-7): DVKVTQSSRYLVKRTGEKVFLECVQDMDHENMFWYRQDPGLGLRLIYFSYDVKMKEKGDIPEGYSVSREKKERFSLILESASTNQTSMYLCASSLAFGGSSHEQYFGPGTRLTVT.

J is TRBJ1-5 and V is TRBV13; 7 nucleotides line up with TRBD1. Germline V lookup: CDR1 PRHDT, CDR2 FYEKMQ (reference sequence). V trimming: 5 bases; J trimming: 1 base; junction bases outside the gene matches: 2. The length of the CDR3 is 14 residues. In DNA form, the CDR3 reads TGTGCCAGCAGCCTACAGGGGAGCAATCAGCCCCAGCATTTT. Translating it yields CASSLQGSNQPQHF.

The V call is TRBV7-2, the J call TRBJ2-3; D uncertain. V was trimmed by 4 bases and J by 2 bases, leaving 4 bases between them. This CDR3 is built from 12 residues. The V gene's germline CDR1 is SGHTA and CDR2 FQGNSA. The CDR3 is CASSSLTDTQYF. In DNA, the CDR3 is TGTGCCAGCAGCTCCCTCACAGATACGCAGTATTTT.

As to this clone: Other DNA sequences in the sample encode the same CDR3. The chain joins TRBV4-1 to TRBJ2-3; TRBD2 matches 11 bases. Germline values: CDR1 MGHRA, CDR2 YSYEKL. V lost 0 bases and J lost 0; bases outside the gene matches: 8. The CDR3 totals 19 residues. CDR3 in amino acids: CASSQDTSGRPLSTDTQYF. The CDR3 DNA reads TGCGCCAGCAGCCAAGACACTAGCGGGAGACCTCTTAGCACAGATACGCAGTATTTT.

The chain is built from TRBV11-2 and TRBJ2-5, with TRBD2 as a possible D gene (5 bases). The CDR3 extends over 14 amino acids. Per the germline V gene, CDR1 is SGHAT and CDR2 is FQNNGV. Trimming removed 1 base from V and 2 bases from J, with 8 bases in between. CDR3 sequence: CASSLVGGQETQYF. The CDR3 DNA reads as TGTGCCAGCAGCTTAGTCGGCGGGCAAGAGACCCAGTACTTC.

The V gene is TRBV5-6, the J gene TRBJ2-7, with D possibly matching TRBD1 (5 bases). V lost 3 bases to trimming and J lost 3 bases, with 13 bases between them. This CDR3 spans 14 amino acids. Germline loops: CDR1 SGHDT, CDR2 YYEEEE. CDR3 sequence: CASSSDSVHYEQYF. The CDR3 coding sequence is TGTGCCAGCAGCTCAGACAGCGTGCACTACGAGCAGTACTTC.

The gene calls are TRBV28 and TRBJ2-1, with TRBD2 matching 11 bases. Germline V gene sequence: CDR1 MDHEN, CDR2 SYDVKM. The CDR3 spans 18 residues. With V trimmed by 3 bases and J by 7 bases, 14 bases remained unmatched. The CDR3 sequence: CASSFRLAGGGDANEQFF. In DNA, the CDR3 is TGTGCCAGCAGTTTCCGGCTAGCGGGGGGAGGGGACGCAAATGAGCAGTTCTTC.

The rearrangement links TRBV10-2 to TRBJ2-7; 9 nucleotides agree with TRBD1. The CDR3 length is 19 residues. After removal of 2 bases from V and 2 bases from J, the junction contained 16 bases not matched to a gene. Per the germline V gene, CDR1 is WSHSY and CDR2 is SAAADI. CDR3 protein: CASSEPITPDRGPTYEQYF. The CDR3 nucleotides are TGCGCCAGCAGTGAGCCAATTACGCCGGACAGGGGCCCTACCTACGAGCAGTACTTC.

This sequence joins TRBV7-2 and TRBJ2-7, with D tentatively TRBD2 (7 bases). V gave up 2 bases and J gave up 2 bases, with 16 bases separating them. Germline CDR1 SGHTA, CDR2 FQGNSA. This CDR3 region has 16 residues. The CDR3 bases are TGTGCCAGCAGCTTAAGGGGGGGAGCCAGTACCTACGAGCAGTACTTC. This gives the protein CASSLRGGASTYEQYF.

The rearrangement links TRBV5-4 to TRBJ2-1; 10 bases align to TRBD2. The CDR3 extends over 13 amino acids. The V segment lost 7 bases and the J segment 7 bases; nucleotides outside the gene matches: 5. CDR1 is SGHNT, CDR2 YYREEE, per germline (reference sequence). The CDR3 DNA follows: TGTGCCAGCGGGACTAGCGATCAGAATGAGCAGTTCTTC. It translates to CASGTSDQNEQFF.